A single sample gave rise to the 13 T cell receptor beta chains below, sequenced in a study of tumor-infiltrating lymphocytes in primary liver carcinoma. Germline DNA was also extracted, and blood RNA derived from unsorted whole blood. A primer in the constant region served to generate TCR beta cDNA from 500 to 600 ng of total RNA. Libraries covering TCR beta were generated through three nested multiplex PCR rounds (using a slightly modified ARM-PCR). TRBV1-TRBV30 forward primers paired with a C-beta reverse primer were used in the first two PCR rounds, which ran roughly 11 cycles each. In TCRdb, the multiplex PCR reads were re-called with MiXCR into one record per CDR3 protein. Of some 320,000 distinct CDR3 sequences listed, 65% are singletons. The material sequenced was peripheral blood. These receptors were obtained from a man aged 40-49 years with primary liver carcinoma and hepatitis B virus infection.

Details on this clonotype: Possible read error: a much larger clone is one base away. The rearrangement links TRBV6-1 to TRBJ1-1; D is perhaps TRBD1 (5 bases). V lost 1 base, J lost 0 bases, and 9 bases lay in between. The germline gives CDR1 MNHNS, CDR2 SASEGT. The CDR3 extends over 15 amino acids. The CDR3 bases are TGTGCCAGCAGTGAAGACAGGACCATGAACACTGAAGCTTTCTTT. Residues: CASSEDRTMNTEAFF.

This clonotype has ten or more counts. The chain is built from TRBV6-1 and TRBJ1-5; 12 positions match TRBD1. The CDR3 runs to 16 residues. V lost 2 bases to trimming and J lost 6 bases; unmatched junction nucleotides: 5. The V gene's germline CDR1 is MNHNS and CDR2 SASEGT. The CDR3 DNA sequence: TGTGCCAGCAGTGAATCGGGGACAGGGGGCGTTCAGCCCCAGCATTTT. As protein: CASSESGTGGVQPQHF.

The chain combines TRBV24-1 with TRBJ2-5; D uncertain. Germline V CDR1 and CDR2: KGHDR, SFDVKD. V lost 2 bases to trimming and J lost 4 bases, with 4 bases between them. CDR3 length: 12 amino acids. This CDR3 reads CATSDSRETQYF. The CDR3, as DNA: TGTGCCACCAGTGATTCAAGAGAGACCCAGTACTTC.

V gene TRBV10-3 combines with J gene TRBJ2-5, with 13 bases lining up with TRBD2. CDR1 ENHRY and CDR2 SYGVKD come from the germline V gene. The V segment lost 3 bases and the J segment 4 bases; nucleotides outside the gene matches: 17. CDR3 length: 20 residues. CDR3 nucleotide sequence: TGTGCCATCAGTGAACAGAAACCCTGGACTAGCGGGAGTGGGGGAGAGACCCAGTACTTC. Translating gives CAISEQKPWTSGSGGETQYF.

As to this clonotype: One end of the junction fails to match germline, which may point to a read error. This sequence joins TRBV6-2 or TRBV6-3 and TRBJ2-5; D possibly matches TRBD1 or TRBD2 (5 bases each). This CDR3 has 18 residues. Germline values: CDR1 MNHEY, CDR2 SVGEGT. The CDR3 here is CASSSHPRDPLYQETQYF. The DNA of the CDR3 is TGTGCGAGCAGTTCCCACCCTCGGGACCCCCTGTACCAAGAGACCCAGTACTTC.

In the case of this clonotype: A much larger clonotype is one base distant, so this may be a read error. The CDR3 spells CASSSKGGHEQFF. CDR3 coding DNA: TGTGCCAGCAGCAGCAAGGGTGGGCATGAGCAGTTCTTC. This chain connects TRBV11-3 to TRBJ2-1; D gene uncertain. This CDR3 is 13 amino acids long. Per the germline V gene, CDR1 is SGHNT and CDR2 is YENEEA. Trimming took off 5 bases at V and 8 bases at J, with 13 bases between the two ends.

On this clonotype itself: Since a much larger clone is just one base distant, this may be a read error. The chain recombines TRBV7-9 with TRBJ2-1; TRBD2 agrees at 12 bases. Germline V gene data show CDR1 as SEHNR and CDR2 as FQNEAQ (reference sequence). The CDR3 spans 16 residues. The CDR3 reads CASSLVTSGRHNKQFF. CDR3 coding DNA: TGTGCCAGCAGCTTGGTCACTAGCGGGAGGCACAATAAGCAGTTCTTC.

This chain joins TRBV7-2 and TRBJ2-3, with 7 bases matching TRBD2. Losses at the gene ends were 1 base for V and 5 bases for J; bases not matched to a gene: 6. The CDR3 length is 15 residues. Germline V gene data show CDR1 as SGHTA and CDR2 as FQGNSA. CDR3 DNA: TGTGCCAGCAGCTTAGAGGACGGGAGGTTAGATACGCAGTATTTT. This codes for CASSLEDGRLDTQYF. Full variable domain (remainder filled in from reference TRBV7-2 and TRBJ2-3): GAGVSQSPSNKVTEKGKDVELRCDPISGHTALYWYRQSLGQGLEFLIYFQGNSAPDKSGLPSDRFSAERTGGSVSTLTIQRTQQEDSAVYLCASSLEDGRLDTQYFGPGTRLTVL.

V gene TRBV14 combines with J gene TRBJ1-1; D is unresolved. CDR1 is SGHDN and CDR2 is FVKESK in the germline V gene. V was cut by 0 bases and J by 4 bases, with 9 bases left in between. There are 14 residues in the CDR3. In DNA form, the CDR3 reads TGTGCCAGCAGCCAAGATCCCGTAGGCACTGAAGCTTTCTTT. Translated: CASSQDPVGTEAFF.

With respect to this clonotype: A much larger clone sits a single nucleotide away, making a read error possible. The chain joins TRBV6-5 to TRBJ2-1; 14 bases map to TRBD2. Germline loops: CDR1 MNHEY, CDR2 SVGAGI. The CDR3 is made up of 16 amino acids. CDR3 loop: CASSYFGTSGSNERFF. The DNA of the CDR3 is TGTGCCAGCAGTTACTTCGGGACTAGCGGGAGTAATGAGCGGTTCTTC.

This clonotype occurred once. The rearrangement uses TRBV21-1 and TRBJ1-2; the DNA was not used to check the table's D call, TRBD1. TRBV21-1 is termed a pseudogene. The CDR3 loop spans 13 amino acids. CDR3 sequence reads: CASSEGANYGYTF. CDR3 sequence (DNA): TGTGCCAGCAGCGAGGGGGCTAACTATGGCTACACCTTC.

The chain uses TRBV6-5 and TRBJ2-3; tentative D call: TRBD1 (5 bases). V gave up 6 bases and J gave up 4 bases, with 14 bases separating them. The CDR3 length is 14 residues. Germline assignment: CDR1 MNHEY and CDR2 SVGAGI. CDR3 amino acids: CASRGRQISDTQYF. The CDR3 nucleotides read TGTGCCAGCAGAGGCCGACAGATATCAGATACGCAGTATTTT.

As regards this clonotype: Just one base apart from a much larger clone, this may be a read error. Lacking the conserved final phenylalanine or tryptophan, this CDR3 likely reflects a read error. This sequence joins TRBV6-5 and TRBJ1-1, with a weak D call TRBD1 (6 bases). V dropped 6 bases and J dropped 2 bases, with 13 bases sitting between them. This CDR3 has 14 residues. Germline lookup yields CDR1 MNHEY and CDR2 SVGAGI. The CDR3 region is CASSSVGANTEAFY. Here the CDR3 DNA reads TGTGCCAGCAGCTCCGTGGGGGCAAACACTGAAGCTTTCTAT.